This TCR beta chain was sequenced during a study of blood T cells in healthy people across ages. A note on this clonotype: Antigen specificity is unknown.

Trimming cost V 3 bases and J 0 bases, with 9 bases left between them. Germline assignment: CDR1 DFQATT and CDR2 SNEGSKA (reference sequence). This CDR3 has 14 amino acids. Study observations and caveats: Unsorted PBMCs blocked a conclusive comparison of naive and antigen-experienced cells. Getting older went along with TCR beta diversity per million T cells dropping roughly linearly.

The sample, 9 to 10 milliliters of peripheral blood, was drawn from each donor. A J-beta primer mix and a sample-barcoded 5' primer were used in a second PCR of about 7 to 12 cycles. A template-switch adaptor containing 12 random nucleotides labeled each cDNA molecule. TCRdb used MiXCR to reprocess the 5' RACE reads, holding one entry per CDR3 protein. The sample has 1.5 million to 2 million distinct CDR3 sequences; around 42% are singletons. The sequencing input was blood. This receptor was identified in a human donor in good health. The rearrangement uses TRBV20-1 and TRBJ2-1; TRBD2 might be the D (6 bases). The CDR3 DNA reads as TGCAGTGCTAGTCTGGGACTCTCCTACAATGAGCAGTTCTTC. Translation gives CSASLGLSYNEQFF.